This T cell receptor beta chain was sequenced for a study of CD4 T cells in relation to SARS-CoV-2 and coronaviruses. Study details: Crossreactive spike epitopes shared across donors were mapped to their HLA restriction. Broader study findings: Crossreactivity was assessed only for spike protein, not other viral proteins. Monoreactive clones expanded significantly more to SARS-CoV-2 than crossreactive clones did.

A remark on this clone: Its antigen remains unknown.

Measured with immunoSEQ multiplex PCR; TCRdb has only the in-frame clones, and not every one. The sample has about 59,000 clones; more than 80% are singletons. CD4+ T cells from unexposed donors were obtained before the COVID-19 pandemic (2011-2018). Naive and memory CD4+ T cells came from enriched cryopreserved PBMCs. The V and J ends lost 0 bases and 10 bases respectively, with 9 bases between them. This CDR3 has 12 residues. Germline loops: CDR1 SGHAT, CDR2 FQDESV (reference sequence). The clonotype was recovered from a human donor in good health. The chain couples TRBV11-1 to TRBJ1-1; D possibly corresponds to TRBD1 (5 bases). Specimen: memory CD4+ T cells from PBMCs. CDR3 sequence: CASSLATAGAFF. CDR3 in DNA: TGTGCCAGCAGCTTAGCGACAGCTGGAGCTTTCTTT.